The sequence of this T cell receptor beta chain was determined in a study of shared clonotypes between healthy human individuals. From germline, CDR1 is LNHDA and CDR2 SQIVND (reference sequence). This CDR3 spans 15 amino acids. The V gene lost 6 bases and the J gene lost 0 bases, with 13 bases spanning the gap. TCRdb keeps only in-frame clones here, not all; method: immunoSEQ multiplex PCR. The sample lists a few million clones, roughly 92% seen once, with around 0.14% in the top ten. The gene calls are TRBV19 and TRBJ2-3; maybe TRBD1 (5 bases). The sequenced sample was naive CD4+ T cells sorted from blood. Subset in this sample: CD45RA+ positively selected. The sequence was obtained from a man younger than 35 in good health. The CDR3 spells CASRTPGRSTDTQYF. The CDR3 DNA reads TGTGCCAGTAGGACCCCAGGGCGGAGCACAGATACGCAGTATTTT. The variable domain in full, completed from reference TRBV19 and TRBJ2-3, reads DGGITQSPKYLFRKEGQNVTLSCEQNLNHDAMYWYRQDPGQGLRLIYYSQIVNDFQKGDIAEGYSVSREKKESFPLTVTSAQKNPTAFYLCASRTPGRSTDTQYFGPGTRLTVL.